This T cell receptor beta chain was observed in a study of alternative splicing in chronic myeloid leukemia remission (dated by TCRdb to 2020 to 2022). About the investigation overall: Remission specimens from the trials were collected at major or complete molecular response, at 12 or 24 months of TKI therapy. Trizol was used to extract total RNA from peripheral blood mononuclear cells of the diagnosis, remission and control samples. RNA sequencing was used to profile peripheral blood obtained from chronic-phase CML patients at diagnosis and at remission, and the resulting profiles were compared with those of healthy donors. Several diagnostic specimens, together with matched remission specimens, were obtained from the RESIST (imatinib), ENESTxtnd (nilotinib) and PINNACLE (nilotinib plus pegylated interferon) trials. Median ages of nearly 55 years at diagnosis, 56 to 65 at remission and 30 to 45 for healthy controls were recorded. Nine CML samples, seven diagnostic and two matched remission, were obtained from the French Persistem study. Total leukocytes from peripheral blood collected in EDTA were used as the trial diagnostic specimens. In terms of female/male counts, the diagnosis samples were 11/5, the remission samples were 8/3 and the controls were 2/4.

Interpreted using the paper, the time point label stands for: major or complete molecular response after front-line TKI therapy. The patient cohort comprised sixteen CML patients, with matched post-remission samples retrieved for a subset of them. Library preparation was by bulk RNA-seq. The TruSeq Stranded RNA sample prep kit was used to generate libraries of poly-A-enriched mRNA from an input of around 1 ug total RNA. Every sample was sequenced in triplicate, with paired-end sequencing run on a HiSeq 2500. RNA-seq read length was 125 nucleotides per mate. As for the original processing: After trimming, reads were aligned to hg38 using STAR v2.7, and quality control was handled by FASTQC, RSeQC and multiqc. Salmon 0.14.1 was used to quantify gene expression levels as transcripts per million (TPM). The results of principal component analysis suggested that neither trial, library batch, sequencing batch, treatment regimen nor sex drove the transcriptomic profiles. Based on TCRdb reprocessing of the reads, there is one entry per CDR3 protein sequence, and DNA is missing. None of the V and J calls come from the authors' own analysis; TCRdb made them. This sample lists about 340 distinct CDR3 sequences; 95% to 98% were detected once. Clones ranked in the top ten supply about 7% of the sample.

The study at large found these results: Strong differences in blood cell composition were observed between timepoints, with a shift from myeloid progenitor enrichment at diagnosis to mature lymphoid enrichment at remission. At remission, blood cell composition had been reconfigured so that it resembled normal controls enriched in lymphoid cells.

Points on this clonotype: The antigen it binds to is not known.

The CDR1 and CDR2 encoded by the germline V gene are KGHDR and SFDVKD. Reading from cysteine to phenylalanine, the CDR3 counts 18 amino acids. No DNA is given. The clonotype comes from an adult with chronic myeloid leukemia. The material sequenced was PBMCs or total blood leukocytes (not recorded which), taken during remission. The chain couples TRBV24-1 to TRBJ2-5; TCRdb gives TRBD2 as the D gene, but with no DNA this cannot be confirmed. CDR3 sequence: CATSDLLTTSGRKETQYF.